This TCR beta chain is drawn from a study of identical twins' blood T cells (dated by TCRdb to the early 2010s). The study in broad terms: Some 51 million Illumina reads were obtained across around twelve libraries, comprising six alpha-chain and six beta-chain libraries. To assess how genetics influences repertoire formation, the study used next-generation sequencing to compare the TCR alpha and beta chain repertoires of three pairs of monozygous twins. Study-wide findings and limitations: How many CDR3 clonotypes two donors shared depended mainly on the product of their cloneset sizes, and the twins did not clearly stray from this trend. Looking at the most abundant TCRbeta clonotypes, every donor had more CDR3 sequences in common with her twin than with unrelated donors. V gene usage, even among non-selected out-of-frame TCRbeta clonotypes, was reported to be markedly more similar within twin pairs than between unrelated donors. Environmental influences could not be excluded as an explanation for twin similarity, since twins were reared together. The proposed role of the TCRalpha J segment in MHC recognition during thymic selection was stated to require validation by independent studies.

About this clonotype: Its antigen is still unknown. Base qualities are not provided; no much larger clone lies one nucleotide away.

Trimming removed 6 bases from V and 5 bases from J, leaving 13 bases between the germline ends. CDR1 and CDR2 are read off the germline V gene (reference sequence) as DFQATT and SNEGSKA. The CDR3 spans 13 residues, from the cysteine through the phenylalanine. Just the 39-base CDR3 DNA is kept, in frame starting at base 1. To prepare the library, 5' RACE was applied. For sequencing, an Illumina Genome Analyzer IIx was employed. The RNA-based TCR cDNA libraries were made using a previously described protocol that was modified in several ways. To prevent cross-contamination, barcodes specific to each sample were added to both ends of every TCR cDNA library during cDNA synthesis and amplification. As for the authors' bioinformatics: Between about 95,000 and nearly 500,000 clonotypes were identified per individual, with about 2 to 3.6 million CDR3-containing reads per library. Reads carrying improper barcode index combinations were removed, after which the MiTCR software was used to build a cloneset for each library. During the assembly of CDR3 clonotypes by MiTCR, low-quality reads were filtered or rescued and PCR and sequencing errors were corrected. Artificial out-of-frame clonotypes were mapped to in-frame sequences, with one indel allowed in the CDR3, and then removed. To measure how similar V and J gene usage was between donors, Jensen-Shannon divergence was divided by mean entropy. TCRdb cleaned the public reads at Q25 with fastp, built clones with MiXCR and kept in-frame beta chains. Identical CDR3 proteins give one entry, which carries the most common genes and DNA. TCRdb's processing, not the authors', yielded these V and J calls. The sample has 300,000 to 450,000 distinct CDR3 sequences on record, about 28% of them singletons. The ten largest clones capture 5.5% to 7% of the sample.

Donors were six healthy women forming three monozygous twin pairs. All three twin pairs had been reared together and were thought likely to have met the same infectious agents and vaccines. TCR cDNA libraries were prepared from RNA that had been isolated from peripheral blood mononuclear cells. Sequenced sample: PBMCs. The clonotype comes from a woman aged 18 to 55 in good health. The chain employs TRBV20-1 and TRBJ2-2; D gene: possibly TRBD1, on 5 matching bases. The CDR3 sequence is CSAVVQGTGELFF. The DNA is TGCAGTGCCGTAGTGCAGGGAACCGGGGAGCTGTTTTTT.